The rows below give T cell receptor beta chains drawn from one sample of a study of tumor-infiltrating lymphocytes in localized non-small cell lung cancer. Generated by immunoSEQ multiplex PCR, the TCRdb table keeps only in-frame clones and is missing some. The table has approximately 15,000 clones, approximately 72% seen once. The sequenced sample consisted of lung tumor tissue. These receptors were collected from a human donor with non-small cell lung cancer. The CDR3 runs from the conserved cysteine through the conserved F or W. A D gene is named only where the DNA matches it firmly. Part of the rows lack a size; the others show once, few, many or a class for expanded clones.

cdr3_nt cdr3_aa j_call clone_size d_call v_call
TGTGCCAGCAGCCTTGGGCCTCACAGGGGGCCAGATCAGCCCCAGCATTTT CASSLGPHRGPDQPQHF TRBJ1-5 . TRBD1 TRBV5-5
TGTGCCAGCAGCGTTGGACAGGGGGCCAACTATGGCTACACCTTC CASSVGQGANYGYTF TRBJ1-2 . TRBD1 TRBV9
TGTGCCAGCAGCCGCAGACGGATAGCGAATTCACCCCTCCACTTT CASSRRRIANSPLHF TRBJ1-6 few . TRBV5-6
TGCAGCGTTGGGGGCTGGGAAAATCAGCCCCAGCATTTT CSVGGWENQPQHF TRBJ1-5 . . TRBV29-1
TGTGCCAGCTGGGGCGGGGGGAGGTACGAGCAGTACTTC CASWGGGRYEQYF TRBJ2-7 . TRBD2 TRBV28
TGTGCCAGCAGCTTAGCCGGGACAGGTATCCACGAGCAGTACTTC CASSLAGTGIHEQYF TRBJ2-7 . TRBD1 TRBV7-2
TGTGCCAGCAGCCCACAGGGGCCCTATGGCTACACCTTC CASSPQGPYGYTF TRBJ1-2 . TRBD1 TRBV7-9
TGTGCCAGCAGCTTAGTTCCGCCGGAGAAGAATGAGCAGTTCTTC CASSLVPPEKNEQFF TRBJ2-1 . . TRBV7-6
TGCGCCAGCAGTGAGGCAGGGGGCCTTACTAACTATGGCTACACCTTC CASSEAGGLTNYGYTF TRBJ1-2 few TRBD1 TRBV10-2
TGTGCCAGCAGAGGGGACAGAGATGGCTACACCTTC CASRGDRDGYTF TRBJ1-2 . TRBD1 TRBV6-4
TGTGCCAGCAGCCCTACAGGGTCTCGTAATTCACCCCTCCACTTT CASSPTGSRNSPLHF TRBJ1-6 . . TRBV27
TGTGCCAGCAGCTTAGAGGCACAGGTCTTCTACGAGCAGTACTTC CASSLEAQVFYEQYF TRBJ2-7 . . TRBV7-2
TGTGCCAGCAGCTCCGGACAGGGGAAGGCCAATCAGCCCCAGCATTTT CASSSGQGKANQPQHF TRBJ1-5 . TRBD1 TRBV28
TGTGCCAGCAGCTCGAACCCCTCGAACACCGGGGAGCTGTTTTTT CASSSNPSNTGELFF TRBJ2-2 . . TRBV7-2
TGTGCCAGCAGCCAGGTGAACACTGAAGCTTTCTTT CASSQVNTEAFF TRBJ1-1 medium-sized . TRBV16
TGCGCCAGCAGCAACCGGAAATATTCACATCAGCCCCAGCATTTT CASSNRKYSHQPQHF TRBJ1-5 . . TRBV4-1
TGTGCCAGTAAGCAGCGGAACACCGGGGAGCTGTTTTTT CASKQRNTGELFF TRBJ2-2 once . TRBV19
TGTGCCAGCAGCACCAAGACTAGCGGGTGCCCTAAGGAGCAGTACTTC CASSTKTSGCPKEQYF TRBJ2-7 . . TRBV21-1
TGTGCCAGCAGCTTAATAGCAGGCCTCGCAGGCTACACCTTC CASSLIAGLAGYTF TRBJ1-2 . . TRBV7-9
TGTGCCAGCGTGGCCTTTGACAGGGCTTTTCTGCCCCAGCATTTT CASVAFDRAFLPQHF TRBJ1-5 . TRBD1 TRBV6-5
TGTGCCAGCAGCCCTTACGGGGGGGCCAACGTCCTGACTTTC CASSPYGGANVLTF TRBJ2-6 few . TRBV9
TGTGCCAGCAGCTACAGACGGATCTCTGGAAACACCATATATTTT CASSYRRISGNTIYF TRBJ1-3 . . TRBV5-6
TGTGCCAGCAGTGGGGGGGCGGGAGGAAGCAATCAGCCCCAGCATTTT CASSGGAGGSNQPQHF TRBJ1-5 few . TRBV28
TGTGCCAGCAGTTACTATAGGCCCCCCAATGAAAAACTGTTTTTT CASSYYRPPNEKLFF TRBJ1-4 . . TRBV6-5
TGTGCCAGCAGAGGGACAGGGTGGCAAGAGACCCAGTACTTC CASRGTGWQETQYF TRBJ2-5 . TRBD1 TRBV5-6
TGCAGTGCTCTACGGGGAGAGACCCAGTACTTC CSALRGETQYF TRBJ2-5 . . TRBV20-1
TGTGCCAGCGAACAGGGGTACCAAGAGACCCAGTACTTC CASEQGYQETQYF TRBJ2-5 . TRBD1 TRBV7-2
. CASSTSTGVGFNQPQHF TRBJ1-5 once . TRBV28
TGTGCCAGCAGTTTATCCGGGACTAGCGGGAGGACAAATACGCAGTATTTT CASSLSGTSGRTNTQYF TRBJ2-3 . TRBD2 TRBV27
TGTGCCAGCATAAGAGGGGGGGGGCAGCCCCAGCATTTT CASIRGGGQPQHF TRBJ1-5 . . TRBV28
TGTGCCAGCAGTTACTCGAGAGGGGGAGATACGCAGTATTTT CASSYSRGGDTQYF TRBJ2-3 . . TRBV6-5
TGCGCCAGCAGTGAGGTCAGGCTGGGGGTGCAGTACTTC CASSEVRLGVQYF TRBJ2-7 once . TRBV10-1
TGTGCCAGCAGCGACCGACAGGGACATGGCAATGAGCAGTTCTTC CASSDRQGHGNEQFF TRBJ2-1 . TRBD1 TRBV4-2
TGTGCCAGCAGCCCCTTAGGGGCCGGGGAAAACGGTGAAGCTTTCTTT CASSPLGAGENGEAFF TRBJ1-1 . . TRBV27
TGCGCCAGCAGCTTAGGCCCCCTCCGGGACGAGCAGTACTTC CASSLGPLRDEQYF TRBJ2-7 . . TRBV5-1
TGTGCCAGCAGTTTAGCAGGGGGCGGTAAGAACACTGAAGCTTTCTTT CASSLAGGGKNTEAFF TRBJ1-1 few TRBD1 TRBV28
TGTGCCAGCATCCAACAGGGGGGGGGACTAGGAAGGTATGAGCAGTTCTTC CASIQQGGGLGRYEQFF TRBJ2-1 once . TRBV11-2
TGTGCCACCAGCAGAGATGTTCAGGGAGGATGGGAGACCCAGTACTTC CATSRDVQGGWETQYF TRBJ2-5 . . TRBV15
TGCAGTACAGGACGCACCGGGGAGCTGTTTTTT CSTGRTGELFF TRBJ2-2 . . TRBV20-1
TGCGCCAGCAGCTTGTTTGCCCCCCGGACGTCCACCTACGAGCAGTACTTC CASSLFAPRTSTYEQYF TRBJ2-7 . . TRBV5-1
TGTGCCTGGAGTCCTGGGTGGACAGATACGCAGTATTTT CAWSPGWTDTQYF TRBJ2-3 . . TRBV30
TGTGCCAGCCGGGGCAGTCTGAACTATGGCTACACCTTC CASRGSLNYGYTF TRBJ1-2 . . TRBV19
TGTGCCAGCGGAGGAGGCCCCCAGGTGGGAGAGACCCAGTACTTC CASGGGPQVGETQYF TRBJ2-5 . . TRBV7-2
TGTGCCAGCAGCAGGGGCACAGATACGCAGTATTTT CASSRGTDTQYF TRBJ2-3 few . TRBV9
TGTGCCAGCAGCCTCGTGGGGGGCCAGACCCAGTACTTC CASSLVGGQTQYF TRBJ2-5 . . TRBV11-3
TGTGCTAGCAGCCCTTGGGGGAGCTCCTACAATGAGCAGTTCTTC CASSPWGSSYNEQFF TRBJ2-1 . . TRBV7-7
TGTGCCAGCAGTGCCGATGCCGGGGAGCTGTTTTTT CASSADAGELFF TRBJ2-2 . . TRBV2
TGTGCCAGCAGTATCTCAGGGGGCGCGGGGGGGAAGCAGTTCTTC CASSISGGAGGKQFF TRBJ2-1 . . TRBV28
TGTGCCAGTAAGCTGACAGGGACCCATAACTATGGCTACACCTTC CASKLTGTHNYGYTF TRBJ1-2 . TRBD1 TRBV19
TGTGCCAGCAGCCCCGGGACAGGGGGAGATCAGCCCCAGCATTTT CASSPGTGGDQPQHF TRBJ1-5 few TRBD1 TRBV5-5
TGTGCCAGTAGAAAACCTGGGGGCAATCAGCCCCAGCATTTT CASRKPGGNQPQHF TRBJ1-5 . . TRBV19
TGTGCCAGCAGTTTATGGCAGGGCGCCGAGCAGTACTTC CASSLWQGAEQYF TRBJ2-7 few . TRBV28
TGTGCCAGCAGCCAAGCGGGAGCGGGAGAGACCCAGTACTTC CASSQAGAGETQYF TRBJ2-5 . TRBD2 TRBV7-2
TGTGCCAGCAGCTCCCTTCCGACAGGGGGTGTCTATGGCTACACCTTC CASSSLPTGGVYGYTF TRBJ1-2 . TRBD1 TRBV5-6
TGTGCCAGCAGCTTAGAAAAAGGAAGCCGCAGGGATTCGAATGAGCAGTTCTTC CASSLEKGSRRDSNEQFF TRBJ2-1 . . TRBV7-6
TGTGCCAGCAGTGAAGGGGGCAGGGCCAACTATGGCTACACCTTC CASSEGGRANYGYTF TRBJ1-2 . . TRBV2
TGTGCCAGCAGCTCATCAGTAGGGACTGGAAACACCATATATTTT CASSSSVGTGNTIYF TRBJ1-3 few . TRBV7-6
TGTGCCAGCAGCTCTCTCCCAGGGACAGGAGGCAGAGAGACCCAGTACTTC CASSSLPGTGGRETQYF TRBJ2-5 . TRBD1 TRBV5-4
TGTGCCAGCAGCCACAAGGCGGGAGGCGGAGAGACCCAGTACTTC CASSHKAGGGETQYF TRBJ2-5 . TRBD2 TRBV7-2
TGTGCCAGCAGCAAAGGTTTGGCGGGGAGGCCCTCCTACGAGCAGTACTTC CASSKGLAGRPSYEQYF TRBJ2-7 . . TRBV21-1